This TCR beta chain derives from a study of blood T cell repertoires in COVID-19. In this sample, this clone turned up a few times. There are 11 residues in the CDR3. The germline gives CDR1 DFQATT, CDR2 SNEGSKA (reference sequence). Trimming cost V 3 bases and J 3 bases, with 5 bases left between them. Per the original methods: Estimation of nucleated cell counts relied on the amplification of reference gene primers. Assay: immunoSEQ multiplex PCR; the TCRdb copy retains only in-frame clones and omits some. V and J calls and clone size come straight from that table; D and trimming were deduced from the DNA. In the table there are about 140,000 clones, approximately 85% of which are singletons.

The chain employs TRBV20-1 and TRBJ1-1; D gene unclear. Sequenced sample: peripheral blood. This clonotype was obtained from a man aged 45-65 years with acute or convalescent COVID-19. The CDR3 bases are TGCAGTGCTAGGGCCTACACTGAAGCTTTCTTT. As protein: CSARAYTEAFF.